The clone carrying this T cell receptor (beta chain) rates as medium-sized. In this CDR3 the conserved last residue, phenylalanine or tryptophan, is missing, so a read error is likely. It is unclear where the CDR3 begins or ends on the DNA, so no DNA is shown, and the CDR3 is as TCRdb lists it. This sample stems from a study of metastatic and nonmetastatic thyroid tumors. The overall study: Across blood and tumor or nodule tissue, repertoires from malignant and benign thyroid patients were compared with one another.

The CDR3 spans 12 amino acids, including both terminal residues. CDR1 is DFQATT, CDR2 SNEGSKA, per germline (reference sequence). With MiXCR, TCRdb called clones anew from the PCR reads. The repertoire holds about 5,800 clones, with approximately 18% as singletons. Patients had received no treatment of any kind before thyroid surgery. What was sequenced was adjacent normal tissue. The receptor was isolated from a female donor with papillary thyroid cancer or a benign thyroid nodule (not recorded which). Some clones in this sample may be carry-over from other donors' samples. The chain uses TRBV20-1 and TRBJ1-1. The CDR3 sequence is CSASRGARVGPI.